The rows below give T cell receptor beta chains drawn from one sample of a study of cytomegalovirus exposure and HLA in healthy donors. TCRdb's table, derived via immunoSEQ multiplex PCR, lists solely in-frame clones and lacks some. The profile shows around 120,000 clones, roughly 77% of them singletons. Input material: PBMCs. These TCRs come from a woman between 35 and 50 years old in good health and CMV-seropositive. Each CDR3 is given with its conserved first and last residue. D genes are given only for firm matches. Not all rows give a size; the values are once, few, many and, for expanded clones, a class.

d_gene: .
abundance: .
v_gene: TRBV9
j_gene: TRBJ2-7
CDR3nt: TGTGCCAGCAGCGTTTACGGGAGCTTTGACGAGCAGTACTTC
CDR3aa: CASSVYGSFDEQYF

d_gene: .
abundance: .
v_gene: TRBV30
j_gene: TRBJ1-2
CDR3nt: TGTGCTCACGAGGAAAACTATGGCTACACCTTC
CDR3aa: CAHEENYGYTF

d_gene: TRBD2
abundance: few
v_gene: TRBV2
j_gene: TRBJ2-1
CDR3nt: TGTGCCAGCAGTGAGGGACTAGCGGGAGGGCCGACACCCTACAATGAGCAGTTCTTC
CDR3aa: CASSEGLAGGPTPYNEQFF

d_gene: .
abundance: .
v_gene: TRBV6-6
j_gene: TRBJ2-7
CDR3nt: TGTGCCAGCAGTTCGGGGGGACAGGACGGGCAGTACTTC
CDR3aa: CASSSGGQDGQYF

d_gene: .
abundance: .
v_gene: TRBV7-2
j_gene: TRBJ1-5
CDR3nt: TGTGCCAGCAGCTTAGATGGGGGAGGTCAGCCCCAGCATTTT
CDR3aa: CASSLDGGGQPQHF

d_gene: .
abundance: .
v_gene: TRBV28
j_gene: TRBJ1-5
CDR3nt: TGTGCCAGCCGGGCAGGGTCGCAGCCCCAGCATTTT
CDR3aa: CASRAGSQPQHF

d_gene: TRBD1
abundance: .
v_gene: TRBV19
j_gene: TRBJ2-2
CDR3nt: TGTGCCAGTAGTCTAACCGGGACAGGGGGCACCGGGGAGCTGTTTTTT
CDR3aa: CASSLTGTGGTGELFF

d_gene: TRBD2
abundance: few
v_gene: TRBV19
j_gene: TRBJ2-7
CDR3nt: TGTGCCAGTAGTATGGGGACTAGCGGGGGGACCTACGAGCAGTACTTC
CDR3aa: CASSMGTSGGTYEQYF

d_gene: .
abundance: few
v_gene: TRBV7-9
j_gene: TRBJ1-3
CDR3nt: TGTGCCAGCAGCTTAGGGAGGGACACCATATATTTT
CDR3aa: CASSLGRDTIYF

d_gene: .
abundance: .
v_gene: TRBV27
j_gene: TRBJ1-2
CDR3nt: TGTGCCAGCAGAAGTACAGGGTCCTCTAACTATGGCTACACCTTC
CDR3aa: CASRSTGSSNYGYTF

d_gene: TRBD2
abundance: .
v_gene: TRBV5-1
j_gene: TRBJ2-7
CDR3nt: TGCGCCAGCAGCCCCCCAGGCCTAGCGGGAGGCGAGCAGTACTTC
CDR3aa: CASSPPGLAGGEQYF

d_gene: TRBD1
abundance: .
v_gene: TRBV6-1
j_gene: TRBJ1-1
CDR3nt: TGTGCCAGCAGTGGACACCCGGGACAGGGTGTGAACACTGAAGCTTTCTTT
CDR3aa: CASSGHPGQGVNTEAFF

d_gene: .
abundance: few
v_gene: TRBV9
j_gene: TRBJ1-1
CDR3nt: TGTGCCAGCCACGGGGGGGGGAACACTGAAGCTTTCTTT
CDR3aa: CASHGGGNTEAFF

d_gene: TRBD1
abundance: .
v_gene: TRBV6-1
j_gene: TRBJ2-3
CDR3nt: TGTGCCAGCAGACGGACAGGGGAAGATACGCAGTATTTT
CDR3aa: CASRRTGEDTQYF

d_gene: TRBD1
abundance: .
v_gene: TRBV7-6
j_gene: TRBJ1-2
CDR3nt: TGTGCCAGCAGCTTAACCCCCGGACAGGGACCGAATGCCCACTATGGCTACACCTTC
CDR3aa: CASSLTPGQGPNAHYGYTF

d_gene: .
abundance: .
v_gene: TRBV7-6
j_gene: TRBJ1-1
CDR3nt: TGTGCCAGCAGCCTCCAACCCTCGGGGGGGATCACTGAAGCTTTCTTT
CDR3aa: CASSLQPSGGITEAFF

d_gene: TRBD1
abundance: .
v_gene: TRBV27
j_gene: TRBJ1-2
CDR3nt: TGTGCCAGCAGCCGTTCAGGGGGCTATGGCTACACCTTC
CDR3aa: CASSRSGGYGYTF

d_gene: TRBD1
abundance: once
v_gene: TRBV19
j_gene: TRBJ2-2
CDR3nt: TGTGCCAGTAGTAGACCCCCGGGACAGCTGAACACCGGGGAGCTGTTTTTT
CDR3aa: CASSRPPGQLNTGELFF

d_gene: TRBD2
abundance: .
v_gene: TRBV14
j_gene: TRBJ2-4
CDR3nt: TGTGCCAGCAGCCAAGATTTTGCCGGGACTAGCGGGAGGAAGGCCAAAAACATTCAGTACTTC
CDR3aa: CASSQDFAGTSGRKAKNIQYF

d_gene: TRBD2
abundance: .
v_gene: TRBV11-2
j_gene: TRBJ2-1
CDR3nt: TGTGCCAGCAGCTTCAAACGACTAGCGTTGACTCGGTACAATGAGCAGTTCTTC
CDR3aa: CASSFKRLALTRYNEQFF

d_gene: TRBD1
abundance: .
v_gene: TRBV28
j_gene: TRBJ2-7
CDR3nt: TGTGCCAGCAGTCCCTGGGGACAGGGGGTAAACTACGAGCAGTACTTC
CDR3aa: CASSPWGQGVNYEQYF

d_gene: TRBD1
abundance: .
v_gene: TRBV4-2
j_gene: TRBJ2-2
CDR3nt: TGTGCCAGCAGCCAGGGGACAGGGAACACCGGGGAGCTGTTTTTT
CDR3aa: CASSQGTGNTGELFF

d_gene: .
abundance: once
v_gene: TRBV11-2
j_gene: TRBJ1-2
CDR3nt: TGTGCCAGCAGCTCCCATCACAGGGACCCTGGCTACACCTTC
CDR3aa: CASSSHHRDPGYTF

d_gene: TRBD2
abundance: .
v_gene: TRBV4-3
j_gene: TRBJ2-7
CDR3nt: TGCGCCAGCAGCCATAGACTAGCGGGAGTGTCCGAGCAGTACTTC
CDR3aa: CASSHRLAGVSEQYF

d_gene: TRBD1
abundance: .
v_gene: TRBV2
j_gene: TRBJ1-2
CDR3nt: TGTGCCAGCATTAAAGACGGGACAGGGGGGGGTGGCTACACCTTC
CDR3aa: CASIKDGTGGGGYTF

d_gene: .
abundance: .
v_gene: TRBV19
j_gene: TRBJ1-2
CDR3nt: TGTGCCAGTAGTATCAGGGCGGATGGCTACACCTTC
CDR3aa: CASSIRADGYTF

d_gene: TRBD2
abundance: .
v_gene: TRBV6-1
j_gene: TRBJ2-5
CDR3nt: TGTGCCAGCAGTGAAGACGGGACTAGCGGGGGCCCTCATGTTCAAGAGACCCAGTACTTC
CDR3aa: CASSEDGTSGGPHVQETQYF

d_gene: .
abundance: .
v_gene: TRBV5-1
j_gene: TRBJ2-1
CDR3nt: TGCGCCAGCAGCTTGGCCGCAGGGCCCTACAATGAGCAGTTCTTC
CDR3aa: CASSLAAGPYNEQFF

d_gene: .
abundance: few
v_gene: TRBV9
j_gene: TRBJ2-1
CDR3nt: TGTGCCAGCAGCCAACAGGGCTATGAGCAGTTCTTC
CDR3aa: CASSQQGYEQFF

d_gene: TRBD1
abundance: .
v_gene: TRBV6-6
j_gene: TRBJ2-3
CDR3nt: TGTGCCAGCAGCCGTCCGGACAGGGCGACGGGAGATACGCAGTATTTT
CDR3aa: CASSRPDRATGDTQYF

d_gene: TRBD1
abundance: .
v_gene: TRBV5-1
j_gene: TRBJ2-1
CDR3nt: TGCGCCAGCAGCTTGGAACAGGGGGCTCCGCTGTACAATGAGCAGTTCTTC
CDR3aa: CASSLEQGAPLYNEQFF

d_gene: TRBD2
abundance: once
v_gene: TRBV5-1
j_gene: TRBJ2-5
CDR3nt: TGCGCCAGCAGCTCAAAAAAGACTAGCGGGGGGCGGTACCAAGAGACCCAGTACTTC
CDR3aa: CASSSKKTSGGRYQETQYF

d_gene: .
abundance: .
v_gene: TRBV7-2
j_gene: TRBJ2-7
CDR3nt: TGTGCCAGCAGACCGCCGGGGACTCGCGAGCAGTACTTC
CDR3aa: CASRPPGTREQYF

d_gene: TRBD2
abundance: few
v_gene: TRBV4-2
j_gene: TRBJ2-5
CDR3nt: TGTGCCAGCAGCCAAGAGGCCCTCGGACTAGCGGGGGGGGAGACCCAGTACTTC
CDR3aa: CASSQEALGLAGGETQYF

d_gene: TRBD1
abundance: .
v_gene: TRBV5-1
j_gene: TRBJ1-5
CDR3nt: TGCGCCAGCAGCCCGGGGACAGACCAGGTTTGGCAGCCCCAGCATTTT
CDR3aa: CASSPGTDQVWQPQHF

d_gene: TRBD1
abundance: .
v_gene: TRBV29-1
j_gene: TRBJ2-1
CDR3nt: TGCAGCGTGACAGGGGGCGATCCCTTATTACACAATGAGCAGTTCTTC
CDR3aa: CSVTGGDPLLHNEQFF

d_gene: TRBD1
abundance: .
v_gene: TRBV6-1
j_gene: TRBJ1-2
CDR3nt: TGTGCCAGCAGTAAACAGACAGGGGGCTACACCTTC
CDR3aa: CASSKQTGGYTF

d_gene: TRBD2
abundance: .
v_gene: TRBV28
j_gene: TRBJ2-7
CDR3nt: TGTGCCAGCACAGTGACTGGGACTAGCTCCTACGAGCAGTACTTC
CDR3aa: CASTVTGTSSYEQYF

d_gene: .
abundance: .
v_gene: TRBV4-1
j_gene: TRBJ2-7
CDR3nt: TGCGCCAGCAGCCAAGTGCAGGGGGGCTACGAGCAGTACTTC
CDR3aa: CASSQVQGGYEQYF